This T cell receptor (beta chain) was found in a study of blood T cell repertoires in COVID-19. Study context: Samples came from the United States, Italy and Spain, spanning acute and convalescent COVID-19. T cells, B-cell-depleted T cells, or PBMCs supplied cDNA or gDNA.

The ends lost 6 bases at V and 1 base at J; junction bases unmatched: 6. CDR1 is ENHRY, CDR2 SYGVKD, per germline. The CDR3 extends over 15 amino acids. Original analysis: Scientists estimated how many nucleated cells there were by amplifying reference gene primers. The method was immunoSEQ multiplex PCR; TCRdb's version includes in-frame clones alone and lacks a portion of them. V, J and clone size are those of that table, while D and trimming were read from the DNA. The repertoire holds about 260,000 clones, with around 87% as singletons. The clonotype originates from a woman in her thirties or forties who had recovered from COVID-19. Sequences were obtained from peripheral blood. The chain uses TRBV10-3 and TRBJ2-3, with 8 bases fitting TRBD1. Here the CDR3 reads CAISPTGDGTDTQYF. The CDR3 bases are TGTGCCATCAGCCCGACAGGGGATGGCACAGATACGCAGTATTTT.